The present T cell receptor (beta chain) was sequenced within a study of cytomegalovirus exposure and HLA in healthy donors. Turning to the study itself: Later analysis reported that the 110 or so validation repertoires shared the platform of the approximately 690 first-cohort repertoires.

Study conclusions and caveats: The TCR clusters that emerged in the first cohort tended, a later analysis found, to co-occur in the approximately 110 validation repertoires. It was reportedly the case that the classifier diagnosed cytomegalovirus status with high specificity and sensitivity.

Trimming stripped 2 bases from V and 0 bases from J, with 9 bases between. This CDR3 is 15 amino acids long. The germline CDR1 and CDR2 sequences are SGHDN and FVKESK. The donors were members of the validation cohort, which comprised about 120 subjects and was separate from the first cohort of roughly 700 subjects. Profiling relied on immunoSEQ multiplex PCR, and the TCRdb table lists in-frame clones only, not all of them. The table records more than 95,000 clones, roughly 93% of them present only once. A note on this clone: Its cognate antigen is unknown.

Sequenced: PBMCs. The V gene is TRBV14, the J gene TRBJ2-3; unclear D gene. This TCR derives from a woman between 18 and 29 years old in good health and CMV-seronegative. The CDR3 here is CASSQRLPSTDTQYF. CDR3 bases: TGTGCCAGCAGCCAAAGACTGCCTAGCACAGATACGCAGTATTTT. The variable domain in full, completed from reference TRBV14 and TRBJ2-3, reads EAGVTQFPSHSVIEKGQTVTLRCDPISGHDNLYWYRRVMGKEIKFLLHFVKESKQDESGMPNNRFLAERTGGTYSTLKVQPAELEDSGVYFCASSQRLPSTDTQYFGPGTRLTVL.